The 8 T cell receptor beta chains below were found in one sample sequenced in a study of T cell changes during pregnancy in multiple sclerosis. Clones were read by immunoSEQ multiplex PCR, and TCRdb kept only the in-frame ones, dropping some. The repertoire holds 55,000 to 65,000 clones, with around 94% as singletons. The sample was CD8+ T cells from peripheral blood mononuclear cells, taken in the third trimester of pregnancy. The receptors derive from a female donor with multiple sclerosis, enrolled in a pregnancy study.

The chain couples TRBV6-5 to TRBJ2-3, with D possibly being TRBD2 (6 bases). Germline V gene lookup returns CDR1 MNHEY and CDR2 SVGAGI. V lost 8 bases and J lost 6, with 18 bases in between. The CDR3 has 14 amino acids. The CDR3: CASSRGPGGDTQYF. The CDR3 coding sequence is TGTGCCAGCTCTCGGGGTCCTGGAGGGGATACGCAGTATTTT.

The V call is TRBV9, the J call TRBJ1-2; 7 nucleotides match TRBD1. V was pared by 0 bases and J by 2 bases, with 10 bases of the junction left unmatched. CDR3 size: 17 residues. The germline V gene encodes CDR1 SGDLS and CDR2 YYNGEE. The CDR3 is CASSVGIGTAGNYGYTF. The CDR3 DNA follows: TGTGCCAGCAGCGTAGGAATTGGGACAGCCGGAAACTATGGCTACACCTTC.

J is TRBJ2-1 and V is TRBV5-1; D remains unclear. Per germline, CDR1 SGHRS and CDR2 YFSETQ. This CDR3 has 17 residues. Deletions cut 1 base from V and 2 bases from J, with 16 bases between. The CDR3 loop reads CASSLLPTKPTYNEQFF. In DNA, the CDR3 is TGCGCCAGCAGCTTGCTCCCCACCAAGCCTACCTACAATGAGCAGTTCTTC.

The V gene is TRBV5-6, the J gene TRBJ2-1; TRBD2 aligns across 11 bases. The CDR3 totals 15 residues. The ends lost 4 bases at V and 2 bases at J; junction bases unmatched: 2. Germline V gene data show CDR1 as SGHDT and CDR2 as YYEEEE. The CDR3 region has the DNA TGTGCCAGCAGCCTACTAGCGGGGGCCTACAATGAGCAGTTCTTC. Protein sequence: CASSLLAGAYNEQFF.

This clone was seen a few times. The genes are TRBV25-1 and TRBJ1-1, with D uncertain. This CDR3 is 11 amino acids long. Trimming shortened V by 6 bases and J by 6 bases, and 8 bases separated the two germline ends. Germline CDR1 and CDR2: MGHDK and SYGVNS. For the CDR3, the DNA is TGTGCCAGCAGGATGGGCGCTGAAGCTTTCTTT. It yields the protein CASRMGAEAFF.

V and J are TRBV4-1 and TRBJ2-7; 7 bases map to TRBD1. Germline V CDR1 and CDR2: MGHRA, YSYEKL. V trimming: 1 base; J trimming: 2 bases; junction bases outside the gene matches: 2. The CDR3 consists of 14 residues. The CDR3 sequence: CASSQGTGPYEQYF. CDR3 coding DNA: TGCGCCAGCAGCCAAGGGACAGGACCCTACGAGCAGTACTTC.

The gene calls are TRBV7-9 and TRBJ2-7; weak D call: TRBD1 (5 bases). The CDR3 is 15 residues long. The germline gives CDR1 SEHNR, CDR2 FQNEAQ (reference sequence). V was cut by 3 bases and J by 3 bases, with 15 bases left in between. The CDR3 loop reads CASSFKAVDNYEQYF. CDR3 DNA sequence: TGTGCCAGCAGCTTCAAGGCGGTGGACAACTACGAGCAGTACTTC.

This chain's CDR3 is CASSGWDNNVEAQYF. CDR3 nucleotide sequence: TGTGCCAGCAGTGGGTGGGACAATAACGTGGAGGCCCAGTACTTC. This sequence joins TRBV2 and TRBJ2-5; weak D call: TRBD1 (6 bases). V was shortened by 4 bases and J by 9 bases, with 21 bases between the two germline ends. Germline lookup yields CDR1 SNHLY and CDR2 FYNNEI. This CDR3 spans 15 amino acids.